These 26 T cell receptor beta chains came from one sample sequenced in a study of cytomegalovirus exposure and HLA in healthy donors. The PCR was carried out with 60 Vbeta primers and 13 Jbeta primers. Clones were sequenced by immunoSEQ multiplex PCR, and TCRdb holds only the in-frame ones, with some missing. The sample has over 150,000 clones, 70% to 80% seen once; the top ten hold 1.2% to 1.5%. The sample was PBMCs. The origin of the receptors is a man in his sixties in good health and CMV-seronegative.

This clone was seen more than once but under ten times. The chain links TRBV28 to TRBJ1-5, with D possibly being TRBD1 (5 bases). CDR3 size: 14 residues. CDR1 MDHEN and CDR2 SYDVKM come from the germline V gene. The germline V and J ends were trimmed by 8 bases and 5 bases, with 16 bases remaining between them. The CDR3 DNA reads TGTGCCAGCGCAATGGCGCAGGGTGATCAGCCCCAGCATTTT. Its translation: CASAMAQGDQPQHF. The complete variable domain, with remaining parts taken from reference TRBV28 and TRBJ1-5, reads DVKVTQSSRYLVKRTGEKVFLECVQDMDHENMFWYRQDPGLGLRLIYFSYDVKMKEKGDIPEGYSVSREKKERFSLILESASTNQTSMYLCASAMAQGDQPQHFGDGTRLSIL.

This chain connects TRBV7-2 to TRBJ1-3, with a weak D call TRBD1 (5 bases). The CDR3 has 14 residues. CDR1 SGHTA and CDR2 FQGNSA come from the germline V gene. V gave up 7 bases and J gave up 0 bases, with 10 bases separating them. CDR3 DNA sequence: TGTGCCAGCATCCTGACAGTCTCTGGAAACACCATATATTTT. This translates into CASILTVSGNTIYF. Full variable domain (rest looked up from reference TRBV7-2 and TRBJ1-3): GAGVSQSPSNKVTEKGKDVELRCDPISGHTALYWYRQSLGQGLEFLIYFQGNSAPDKSGLPSDRFSAERTGGSVSTLTIQRTQQEDSAVYLCASILTVSGNTIYFGEGSWLTVV.

The chain joins TRBV28 to TRBJ1-6, with unresolved D. Germline CDR1 is MDHEN and CDR2 is SYDVKM. The CDR3 extends over 16 amino acids. V gave up 0 bases and J gave up 3 bases, with 9 bases separating them. Written as DNA, the CDR3 is TGTGCCAGCAGTTTATGGGGCAGTGACTATAATTCACCCCTCCACTTT. Protein: CASSLWGSDYNSPLHF. Together with reference TRBV28 and TRBJ1-6, the CDR3 gives the full variable domain: DVKVTQSSRYLVKRTGEKVFLECVQDMDHENMFWYRQDPGLGLRLIYFSYDVKMKEKGDIPEGYSVSREKKERFSLILESASTNQTSMYLCASSLWGSDYNSPLHFGNGTRLTVT.

The chain links TRBV5-4 to TRBJ2-7, with TRBD1 matching over 7 bases. In germline, CDR1 is SGHNT, CDR2 YYREEE (reference sequence). J gave up 2 bases and V 9 bases, and 8 bases lay outside the gene matches. The CDR3 spans 13 residues. The CDR3 DNA sequence: TGTGCCACCACGACCGGACAGGCCTACGAGCAGTACTTC. Protein: CATTTGQAYEQYF.

This chain uses TRBV5-1 with TRBJ2-1; 7 nucleotides agree with TRBD1. This CDR3 contains 14 residues. After removal of 4 bases from V and 4 bases from J, the junction contained 5 bases not matched to a gene. The germline CDR1 and CDR2 sequences are SGHRS and YFSETQ. The CDR3, as DNA: TGCGCCAGCAGCCAACAGGGACAGTACAATGAGCAGTTCTTC. Residues: CASSQQGQYNEQFF.

The V and J genes are TRBV23-1 and TRBJ1-1; D is unresolved. TRBV23-1 is reported as an ORF; its role is uncertain. The CDR3 covers 14 residues. The germline V and J ends were trimmed by 0 bases and 0 bases, with 5 bases remaining between them. The CDR3 coding sequence is TGCGCCAGCAGTCAATCCTACTTGAACACTGAAGCTTTCTTT. Protein: CASSQSYLNTEAFF.

There are a few counts of this clone. This rearrangement joins TRBV7-2 to TRBJ2-7; D unresolved. Trimming removed 2 bases at V and 3 bases at J, with 5 bases between. This CDR3 has 12 residues. Germline CDR1 and CDR2: SGHTA and FQGNSA. The chain's CDR3 is CASSLPGYEQYF. The CDR3 DNA reads TGTGCCAGCAGCTTACCGGGCTACGAGCAGTACTTC.

The genes are TRBV6-4 and TRBJ2-2, with TRBD1 matching 7 bases. Unmatched junction bases numbered 6, after V lost 5 bases and J lost 3 bases. The CDR3 length is 15 residues. Germline-derived CDR1 and CDR2 are MRHNA and SNTAGT. The DNA of the CDR3 is TGTGCCAGCAGTCCCGACAGGGCTTACACCGGGGAGCTGTTTTTT. It encodes CASSPDRAYTGELFF.

As concerns this clone: At the DNA level, this CDR3 is encoded by other sequences in the same sample as well. The chain couples TRBV28 to TRBJ2-7, with 9 bases identical to TRBD2. The CDR3 extends over 14 amino acids. Germline-derived CDR1 and CDR2 are MDHEN and SYDVKM. With V trimmed by 4 bases and J by 3 bases, 4 bases remained unmatched. Here the CDR3 DNA reads TGTGCCAGCAGTTCGGGACTAGCTGTCTACGAGCAGTACTTC. It encodes CASSSGLAVYEQYF.

The chain recombines TRBV5-6 with TRBJ1-3; the match to TRBD1 covers 9 bases. Germline CDR1 is SGHDT and CDR2 is YYEEEE. The CDR3 has 17 residues. J was trimmed by 5 bases and V by 2 bases; bases with no gene match: 11. DNA for the CDR3: TGTGCCAGCAGCTTCCAGCCGGGACAGGGTCGGAGAAACACCATATATTTT. Amino acids: CASSFQPGQGRRNTIYF.

This chain links TRBV5-5 with TRBJ2-2; 8 bases line up with TRBD2. The CDR3 length is 20 residues. Germline assignment: CDR1 SGHKS and CDR2 YYEKEE (reference sequence). V dropped 1 base and J dropped 2; count of bases not matched to a gene: 16. CDR3 in amino acids: CASSLMGGLIAGSNTGELFF. The CDR3 DNA is TGTGCCAGCAGCTTGATGGGGGGTTTAATAGCGGGGAGTAACACCGGGGAGCTGTTTTTT.

The genes are TRBV27 and TRBJ2-3; 16 nucleotides match TRBD2. Unmatched junction bases numbered 24, after V lost 5 bases and J lost 10 bases. Germline values: CDR1 MNHEY, CDR2 SMNVEV (reference sequence). The CDR3 is 21 residues long. CDR3 sequence reads: CASSPSPGLAGGLNPHEAQYF. CDR3 coding DNA: TGTGCCAGCAGTCCCTCCCCGGGACTAGCGGGAGGGCTAAATCCCCACGAGGCGCAGTATTTT.

The J gene is TRBJ2-1, the V gene TRBV27, with a tentative D call TRBD2 (6 bases). V was trimmed by 5 bases and J by 7 bases, leaving 9 bases between them. The CDR3 has 12 amino acids. CDR1 and CDR2 from the germline V gene are MNHEY and SMNVEV (reference sequence). The DNA for the CDR3 is TGTGCCAGCAGTCGGAGGGGAAATGAGCAGTTCTTC. Residues: CASSRRGNEQFF.

This chain joins TRBV5-1 and TRBJ2-7; 11 nucleotides agree with TRBD2. V trimming: 4 bases; J trimming: 6 bases; junction bases outside the gene matches: 6. The V gene's germline CDR1 is SGHRS and CDR2 YFSETQ. There are 14 residues in the CDR3. The CDR3 sequence is CASSPTGTSGEQYF. The DNA for the CDR3 is TGCGCCAGCAGCCCTACCGGGACTAGCGGCGAGCAGTACTTC.

The CDR3 nucleotides read TGCAGCGTGGGCGGGGGACAGGGGGCCGGTTACGAGCAGTACTTC. Translation: CSVGGGQGAGYEQYF. The V call is TRBV29-1, the J call TRBJ2-7; TRBD1 matches 12 bases. The CDR3 runs to 15 residues. Trimming cost V 6 bases and J 4 bases; bases outside gene matches: 10. Germline-derived CDR1 and CDR2 are SQVTM and ANQGSEA.

The V and J genes are TRBV7-2 and TRBJ1-2, with 7 bases aligning to TRBD1. This CDR3 comprises 16 residues. The germline gives CDR1 SGHTA, CDR2 FQGNSA. V was pared by 4 bases and J by 4 bases, with 12 bases of the junction left unmatched. DNA of the CDR3: TGTGCCAGCAGCTCTCATAACCGGGACAGCACCTATGGCTACACCTTC. This codes for CASSSHNRDSTYGYTF.

The chain carries TRBV7-2 and TRBJ1-6, with D unresolved. The CDR3 runs to 14 residues. Between the trimmed V and J ends, which lost 6 bases and 12 bases, there was a span of 18 bases. CDR1 and CDR2 from the germline V gene are SGHTA and FQGNSA. The CDR3 is CASSTPGEIQPLHF. The CDR3 DNA follows: TGTGCCAGCAGTACGCCGGGAGAGATTCAACCCCTCCACTTT.

The V and J genes are TRBV15 and TRBJ2-7; 12 bases fit TRBD2. This CDR3 is built from 15 residues. Germline V CDR1 and CDR2: LNHNV, YYDKDF (reference sequence). The V and J ends lost 5 bases and 6 bases, in that order; junction bases with no gene match: 8. As DNA, the CDR3 is TGTGCCACCAGCTCTCGACTAGCGGGAGACGGCGAGCAGTACTTC. This sequence encodes CATSSRLAGDGEQYF. Complete variable domain (other parts from reference TRBV15 and TRBJ2-7): DAMVIQNPRYQVTQFGKPVTLSCSQTLNHNVMYWYQQKSSQAPKLLFHYYDKDFNNEADTPDNFQSRRPNTSFCFLDIRSPGLGDTAMYLCATSSRLAGDGEQYFGPGTRLTVT.

This clone was recorded a few times. In DNA, the CDR3 is TGTGCCAGCAGGTTTACGGGCAGGGGGAAAGGCGAGCAGTACTTC. As protein: CASRFTGRGKGEQYF. The chain employs TRBV25-1 and TRBJ2-7, with 7 positions matching TRBD1. The CDR3 consists of 15 residues. The junction had 14 bases not matched to a gene; V was cut back by 6 bases and J by 6 bases. CDR1 MGHDK and CDR2 SYGVNS come from the germline V gene.

V and J are TRBV9 and TRBJ2-5, with 11 bases that match TRBD2. The CDR3 consists of 19 residues. Germline assignment: CDR1 SGDLS and CDR2 YYNGEE. Germline trimming cut 0 bases from V and 4 bases from J; bases unmatched to any gene: 14. The CDR3 loop is CASSVGISGGAVEGETQYF. The CDR3 coding sequence is TGTGCCAGCAGCGTAGGGATTAGCGGGGGGGCGGTTGAAGGAGAGACCCAGTACTTC.

The count of this clone is one. The rearrangement links TRBV2 to TRBJ2-3, with D hard to call. This CDR3 region has 15 residues. The germline V and J ends were trimmed by 2 bases and 6 bases, with 15 bases remaining between them. Germline lookup yields CDR1 SNHLY and CDR2 FYNNEI. The CDR3 DNA is TGTGCCAGCAGTGAAAGAGGTTTTGGCGAGGATACGCAGTATTTT. Encoded protein: CASSERGFGEDTQYF.

J is TRBJ2-1 and V is TRBV4-3; D remains ambiguous. Germline V gene lookup returns CDR1 LGHNA and CDR2 YSLEER. V lost 1 base and J lost 3, with 13 bases in between. This CDR3 has 16 residues. This CDR3 reads CASSQGNSLLYNEQFF. The CDR3 region has the DNA TGCGCCAGCAGCCAAGGAAATAGCCTTCTCTACAATGAGCAGTTCTTC.

The chain combines TRBV5-1 with TRBJ2-1; D gene unclear. Germline values: CDR1 SGHRS, CDR2 YFSETQ. This CDR3 comprises 15 residues. V was shortened by 1 base and J by 0 bases, with 8 bases between the two germline ends. CDR3 amino acids: CASSLSLSSYNEQFF. DNA for the CDR3: TGCGCCAGCAGCTTGTCACTAAGCTCCTACAATGAGCAGTTCTTC.

V is TRBV27 and J is TRBJ2-7; D is perhaps TRBD1 (6 bases). This CDR3 has 12 amino acids. V was trimmed by 6 bases and J by 4 bases, leaving 10 bases between them. Germline values: CDR1 MNHEY, CDR2 SMNVEV (reference sequence). CDR3 region: CASSPTGYEQYF. CDR3 DNA: TGTGCCAGCAGCCCAACAGGGTACGAGCAGTACTTC.

V and J are TRBV19 and TRBJ2-5, with D perhaps TRBD1 (6 bases). CDR3 length: 13 amino acids. Trimming left V 1 base short and J 4 bases short, with 7 bases between. CDR1 LNHDA and CDR2 SQIVND come from the germline V gene (reference sequence). CDR3 amino acids: CASSIAGAETQYF. The CDR3 DNA is TGTGCCAGTAGTATAGCAGGGGCAGAGACCCAGTACTTC.

V usage is TRBV18 and J usage is TRBJ2-5, with D unclear. CDR3 length: 13 amino acids. The V gene lost 0 bases and the J gene lost 5 bases, with 7 bases spanning the gap. From germline, CDR1 is KGHSH and CDR2 LQKENI. CDR3 amino acids: CASSPPSPETQYF. The CDR3 nucleotides are TGTGCCAGCTCACCACCGAGTCCGGAGACCCAGTACTTC.